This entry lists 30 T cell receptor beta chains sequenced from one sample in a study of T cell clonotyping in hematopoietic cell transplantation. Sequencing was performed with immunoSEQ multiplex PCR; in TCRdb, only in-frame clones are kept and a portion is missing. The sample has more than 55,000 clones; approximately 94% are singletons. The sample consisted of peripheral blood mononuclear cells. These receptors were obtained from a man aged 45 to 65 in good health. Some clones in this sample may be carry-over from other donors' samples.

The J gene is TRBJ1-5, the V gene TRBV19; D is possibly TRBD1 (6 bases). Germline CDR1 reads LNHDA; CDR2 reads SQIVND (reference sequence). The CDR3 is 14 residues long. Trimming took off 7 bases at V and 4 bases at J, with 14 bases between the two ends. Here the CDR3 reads CASTFEGGNQPQHF. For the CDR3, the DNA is TGTGCCAGTACCTTCGAAGGGGGGAATCAGCCCCAGCATTTT.

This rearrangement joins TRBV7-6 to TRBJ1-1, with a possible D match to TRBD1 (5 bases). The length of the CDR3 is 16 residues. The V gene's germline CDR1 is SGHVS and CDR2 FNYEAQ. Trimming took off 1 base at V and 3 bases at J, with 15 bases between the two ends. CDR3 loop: CASSLGVRGYDTEAFF. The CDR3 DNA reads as TGTGCCAGCAGCTTAGGAGTAAGGGGCTATGACACTGAAGCTTTCTTT.

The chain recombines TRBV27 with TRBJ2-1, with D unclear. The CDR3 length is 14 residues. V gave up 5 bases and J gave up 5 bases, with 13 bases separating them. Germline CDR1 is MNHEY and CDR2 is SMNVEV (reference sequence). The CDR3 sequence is CASSVNFPHNEQFF. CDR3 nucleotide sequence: TGTGCCAGCAGTGTTAATTTCCCGCACAATGAGCAGTTCTTC.

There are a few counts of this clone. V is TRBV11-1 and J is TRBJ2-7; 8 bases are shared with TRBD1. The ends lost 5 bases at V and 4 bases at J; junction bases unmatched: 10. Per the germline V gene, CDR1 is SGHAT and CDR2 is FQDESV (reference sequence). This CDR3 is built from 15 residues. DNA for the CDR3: TGTGCCAGCAGCCCAAGGGGGGACAGGACGTACGAGCAGTACTTC. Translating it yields CASSPRGDRTYEQYF.

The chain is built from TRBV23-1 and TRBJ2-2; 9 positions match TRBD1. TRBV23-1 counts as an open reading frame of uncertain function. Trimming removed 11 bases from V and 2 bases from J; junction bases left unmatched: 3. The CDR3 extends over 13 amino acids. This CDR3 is CALGQGNTGELFF. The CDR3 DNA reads TGCGCCTTGGGACAGGGTAACACCGGGGAGCTGTTTTTT.

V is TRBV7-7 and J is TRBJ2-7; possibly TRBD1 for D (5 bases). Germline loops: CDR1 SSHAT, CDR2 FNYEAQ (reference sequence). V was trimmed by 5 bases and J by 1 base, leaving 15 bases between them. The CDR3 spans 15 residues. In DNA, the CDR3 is TGTGCCAGCAGCCCTGTTGGGGCGGCTTCCTACGAGCAGTACTTC. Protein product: CASSPVGAASYEQYF.

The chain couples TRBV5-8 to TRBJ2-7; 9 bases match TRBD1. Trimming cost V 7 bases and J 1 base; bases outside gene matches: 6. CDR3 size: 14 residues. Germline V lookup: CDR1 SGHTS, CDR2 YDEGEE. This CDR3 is CASLGQGISYEQYF. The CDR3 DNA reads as TGTGCCAGCCTTGGACAGGGGATATCCTACGAGCAGTACTTC.

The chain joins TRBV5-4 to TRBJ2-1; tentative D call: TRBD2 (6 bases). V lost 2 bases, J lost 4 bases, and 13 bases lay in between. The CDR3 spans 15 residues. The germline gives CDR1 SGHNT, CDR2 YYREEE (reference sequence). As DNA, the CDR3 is TGTGCCAGCAGCTTAGGGAGCGGGCTTTACAATGAGCAGTTCTTC. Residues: CASSLGSGLYNEQFF.

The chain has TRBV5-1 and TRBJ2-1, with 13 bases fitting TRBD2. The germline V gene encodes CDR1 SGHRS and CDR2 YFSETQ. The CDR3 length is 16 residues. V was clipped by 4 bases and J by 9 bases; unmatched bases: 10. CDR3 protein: CASSDSLGLAGSEQFF. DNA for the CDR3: TGCGCCAGCAGCGACAGCCTGGGACTAGCGGGGAGTGAGCAGTTCTTC. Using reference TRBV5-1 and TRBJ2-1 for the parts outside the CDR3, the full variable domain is KAGVTQTPRYLIKTRGQQVTLSCSPISGHRSVSWYQQTPGQGLQFLFEYFSETQRNKGNFPGRFSGRQFSNSRSEMNVSTLELGDSALYLCASSDSLGLAGSEQFFGPGTRLTVL.

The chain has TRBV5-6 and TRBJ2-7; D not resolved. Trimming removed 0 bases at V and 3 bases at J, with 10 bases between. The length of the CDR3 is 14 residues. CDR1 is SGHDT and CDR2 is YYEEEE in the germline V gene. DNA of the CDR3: TGTGCCAGCAGCTTGGCCGAACCGTTCTACGAGCAGTACTTC. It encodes CASSLAEPFYEQYF. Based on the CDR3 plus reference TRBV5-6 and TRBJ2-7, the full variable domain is DAGVTQSPTHLIKTRGQQVTLRCSPKSGHDTVSWYQQALGQGPQFIFQYYEEEERQRGNFPDRFSGHQFPNYSSELNVNALLLGDSALYLCASSLAEPFYEQYFGPGTRLTVT.

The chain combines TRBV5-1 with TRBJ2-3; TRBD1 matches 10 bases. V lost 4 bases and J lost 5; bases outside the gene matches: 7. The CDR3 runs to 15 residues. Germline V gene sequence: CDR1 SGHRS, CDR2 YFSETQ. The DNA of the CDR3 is TGCGCCAGCAGCGAAGGGACAGGGGTTGGAGATACGCAGTATTTT. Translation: CASSEGTGVGDTQYF.

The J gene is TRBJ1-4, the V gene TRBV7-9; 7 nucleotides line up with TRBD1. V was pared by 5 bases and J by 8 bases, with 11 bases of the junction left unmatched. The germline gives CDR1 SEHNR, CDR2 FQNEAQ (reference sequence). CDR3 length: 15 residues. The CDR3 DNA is TGTGCCAGCAGCCGAGGGTTAGGGGGCTTCGAAAAACTGTTTTTT. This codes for CASSRGLGGFEKLFF.

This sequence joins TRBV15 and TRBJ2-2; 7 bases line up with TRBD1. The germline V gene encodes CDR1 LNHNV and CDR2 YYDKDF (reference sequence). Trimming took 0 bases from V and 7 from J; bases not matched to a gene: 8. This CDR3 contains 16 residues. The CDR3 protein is CATSRDWQGVHGELFF. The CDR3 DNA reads TGTGCCACCAGCAGAGATTGGCAGGGGGTTCACGGGGAGCTGTTTTTT.

The CDR3 nucleotides are TGTGCCAGCACCCCGAAAAGGGGTACTGAAGCTTTCTTT. Protein product: CASTPKRGTEAFF. V and J are TRBV6-6 and TRBJ1-1; D is perhaps TRBD1 (5 bases). V was clipped by 7 bases and J by 5 bases, with 14 bases between them. Germline CDR1 and CDR2: MNHNY and SVGAGI (reference sequence). CDR3 length: 13 amino acids.

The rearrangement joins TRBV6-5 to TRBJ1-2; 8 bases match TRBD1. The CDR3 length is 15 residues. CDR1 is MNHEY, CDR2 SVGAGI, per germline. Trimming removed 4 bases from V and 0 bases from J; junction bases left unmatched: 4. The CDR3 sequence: CASSSRTGTNYGYTF. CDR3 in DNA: TGTGCCAGCAGTTCTAGGACAGGGACTAACTATGGCTACACCTTC.

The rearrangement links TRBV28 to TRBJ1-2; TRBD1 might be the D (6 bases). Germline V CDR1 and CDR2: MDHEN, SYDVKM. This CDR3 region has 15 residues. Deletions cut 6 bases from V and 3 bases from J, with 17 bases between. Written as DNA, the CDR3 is TGTGCCAGCAGCCCGGAGACAGGTCCTGACTATGGCTACACCTTC. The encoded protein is CASSPETGPDYGYTF.

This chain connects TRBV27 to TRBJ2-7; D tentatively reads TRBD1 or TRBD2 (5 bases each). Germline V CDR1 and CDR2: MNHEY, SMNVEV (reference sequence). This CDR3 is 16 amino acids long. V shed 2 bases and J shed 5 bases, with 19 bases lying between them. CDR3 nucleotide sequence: TGTGCCAGCAGTTTAGGCTGGCGGGCTTACAGGCACGAGCAGTACTTC. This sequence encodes CASSLGWRAYRHEQYF.

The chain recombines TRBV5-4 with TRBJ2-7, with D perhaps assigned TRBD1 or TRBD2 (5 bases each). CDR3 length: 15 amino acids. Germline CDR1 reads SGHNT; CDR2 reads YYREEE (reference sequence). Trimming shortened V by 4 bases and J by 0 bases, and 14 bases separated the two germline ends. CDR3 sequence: CASSLQPGTSYEQYF. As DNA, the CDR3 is TGTGCCAGCAGCCTCCAGCCCGGGACCTCCTACGAGCAGTACTTC.

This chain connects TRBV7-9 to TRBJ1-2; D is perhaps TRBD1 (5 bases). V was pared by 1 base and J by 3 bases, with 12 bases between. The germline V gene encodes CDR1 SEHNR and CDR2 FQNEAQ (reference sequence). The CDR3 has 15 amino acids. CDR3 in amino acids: CASSLDPGRHYGYTF. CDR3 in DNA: TGTGCCAGCAGCTTAGATCCGGGACGGCACTATGGCTACACCTTC.

CDR3 sequence (DNA): TGTGCCAGCAGTAACGGCGGGTCCGGGGAGCTGTTTTTT. Protein: CASSNGGSGELFF. The chain joins TRBV6-5 to TRBJ2-2, with a weak D call TRBD2 (5 bases). Germline assignment: CDR1 MNHEY and CDR2 SVGAGI. CDR3 length: 13 residues. V lost 5 bases to trimming and J lost 6 bases, with 10 bases between them.

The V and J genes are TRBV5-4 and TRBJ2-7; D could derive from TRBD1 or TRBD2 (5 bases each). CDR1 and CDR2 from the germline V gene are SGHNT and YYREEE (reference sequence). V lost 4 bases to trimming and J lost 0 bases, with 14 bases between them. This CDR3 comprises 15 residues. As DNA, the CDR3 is TGTGCCAGCAGCCTAGGGACGGCGAGCTCCTACGAGCAGTACTTC. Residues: CASSLGTASSYEQYF.

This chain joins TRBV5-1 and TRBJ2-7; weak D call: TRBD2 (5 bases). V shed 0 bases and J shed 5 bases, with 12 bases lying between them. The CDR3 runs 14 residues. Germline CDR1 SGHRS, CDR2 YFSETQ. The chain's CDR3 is CASSLVGIPDEQYF. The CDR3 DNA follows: TGCGCCAGCAGCTTGGTCGGGATCCCCGACGAGCAGTACTTC.

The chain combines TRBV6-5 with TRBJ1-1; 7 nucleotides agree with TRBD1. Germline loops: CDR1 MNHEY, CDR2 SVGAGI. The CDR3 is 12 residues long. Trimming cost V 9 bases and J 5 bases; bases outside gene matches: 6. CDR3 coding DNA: TGTGCCAGTCACAGGGGAGGGACTGAAGCTTTCTTT. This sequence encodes CASHRGGTEAFF.

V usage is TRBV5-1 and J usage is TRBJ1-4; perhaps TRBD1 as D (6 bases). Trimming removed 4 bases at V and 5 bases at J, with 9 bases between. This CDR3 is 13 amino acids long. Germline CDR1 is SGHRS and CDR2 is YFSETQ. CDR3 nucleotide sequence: TGCGCCAGCAGCCCGGACAGAAATGAAAAACTGTTTTTT. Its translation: CASSPDRNEKLFF.

CDR3 sequence: CASSIETVRSGNTIYF. The CDR3 coding sequence is TGTGCCAGTAGTATCGAGACAGTTCGCTCTGGAAACACCATATATTTT. The rearrangement joins TRBV19 to TRBJ1-3, with a possible D match to TRBD1 (5 bases). From germline, CDR1 is LNHDA and CDR2 SQIVND (reference sequence). The CDR3 is 16 amino acids. V was cut by 3 bases and J by 0 bases, with 12 bases left in between. Combining the CDR3 with reference TRBV19 and TRBJ1-3 gives the whole variable domain DGGITQSPKYLFRKEGQNVTLSCEQNLNHDAMYWYRQDPGQGLRLIYYSQIVNDFQKGDIAEGYSVSREKKESFPLTVTSAQKNPTAFYLCASSIETVRSGNTIYFGEGSWLTVV.

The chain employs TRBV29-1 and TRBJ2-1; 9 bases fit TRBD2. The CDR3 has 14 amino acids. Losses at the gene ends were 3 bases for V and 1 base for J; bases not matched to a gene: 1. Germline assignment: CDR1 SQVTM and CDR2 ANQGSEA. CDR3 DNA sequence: TGCAGCGTTGAGCGGGAGGGGTCCTACAATGAGCAGTTCTTC. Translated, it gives CSVEREGSYNEQFF.

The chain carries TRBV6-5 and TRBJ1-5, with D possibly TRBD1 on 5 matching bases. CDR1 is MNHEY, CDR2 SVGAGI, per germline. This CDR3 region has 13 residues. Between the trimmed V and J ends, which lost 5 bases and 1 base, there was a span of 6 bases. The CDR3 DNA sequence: TGTGCCAGCAGTCGGGACAGCAATCAGCCCCAGCATTTT. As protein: CASSRDSNQPQHF.

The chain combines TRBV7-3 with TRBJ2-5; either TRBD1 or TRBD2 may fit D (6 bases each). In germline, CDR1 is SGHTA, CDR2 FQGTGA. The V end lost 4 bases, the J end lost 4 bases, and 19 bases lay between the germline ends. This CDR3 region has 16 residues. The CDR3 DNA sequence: TGTGCCAGCAGCTCCGGGGGCCAGGGGCTTTTAGAGACCCAGTACTTC. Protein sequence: CASSSGGQGLLETQYF. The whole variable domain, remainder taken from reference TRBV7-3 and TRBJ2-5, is GAGVSQTPSNKVTEKGKYVELRCDPISGHTALYWYRQSLGQGPEFLIYFQGTGAADDSGLPNDRFFAVRPEGSVSTLKIQRTERGDSAVYLCASSSGGQGLLETQYFGPGTRLLVL.

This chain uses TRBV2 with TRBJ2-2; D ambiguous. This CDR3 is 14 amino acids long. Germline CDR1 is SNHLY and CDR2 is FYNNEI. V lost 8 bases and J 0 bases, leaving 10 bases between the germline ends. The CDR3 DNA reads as TGTGCCAGCTGGGTCAGTGCGAACACCGGGGAGCTGTTTTTT. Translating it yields CASWVSANTGELFF.

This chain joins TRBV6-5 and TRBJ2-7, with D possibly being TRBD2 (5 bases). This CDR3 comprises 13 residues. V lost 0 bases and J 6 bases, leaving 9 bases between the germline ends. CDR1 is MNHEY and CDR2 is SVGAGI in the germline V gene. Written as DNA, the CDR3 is TGTGCCAGCAGTTACTCGACGGCGGGCGAGCAGTACTTC. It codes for CASSYSTAGEQYF.